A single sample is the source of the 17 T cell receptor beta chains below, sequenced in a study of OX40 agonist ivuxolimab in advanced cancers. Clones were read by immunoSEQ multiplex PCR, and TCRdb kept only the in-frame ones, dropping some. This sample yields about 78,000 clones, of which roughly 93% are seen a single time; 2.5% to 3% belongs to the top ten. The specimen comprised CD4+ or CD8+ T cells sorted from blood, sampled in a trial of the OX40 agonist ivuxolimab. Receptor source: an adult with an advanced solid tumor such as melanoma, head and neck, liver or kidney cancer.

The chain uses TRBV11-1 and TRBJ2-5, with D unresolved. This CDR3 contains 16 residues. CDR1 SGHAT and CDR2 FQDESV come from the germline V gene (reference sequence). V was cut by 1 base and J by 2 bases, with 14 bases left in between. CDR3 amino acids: CASSLGVSRSQETQYF. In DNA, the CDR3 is TGTGCCAGCAGCTTAGGGGTTTCTAGGTCTCAAGAGACCCAGTACTTC.

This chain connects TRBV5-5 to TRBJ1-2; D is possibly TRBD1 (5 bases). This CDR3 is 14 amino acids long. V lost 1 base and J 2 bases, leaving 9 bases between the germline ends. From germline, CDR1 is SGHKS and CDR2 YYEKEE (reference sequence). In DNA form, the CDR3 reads TGTGCCAGCAGCTTGACAGGTTGGAACTATGGCTACACCTTC. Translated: CASSLTGWNYGYTF.

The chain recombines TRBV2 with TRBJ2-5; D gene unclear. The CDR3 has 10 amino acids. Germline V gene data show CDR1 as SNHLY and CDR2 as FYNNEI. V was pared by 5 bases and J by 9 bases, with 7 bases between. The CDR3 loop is CASSPSAQYF. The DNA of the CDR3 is TGTGCCAGCAGTCCCTCGGCCCAGTACTTC.

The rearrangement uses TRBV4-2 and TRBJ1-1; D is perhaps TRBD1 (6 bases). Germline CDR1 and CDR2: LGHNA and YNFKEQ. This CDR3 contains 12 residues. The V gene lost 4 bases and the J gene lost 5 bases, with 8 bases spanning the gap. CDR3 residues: CASSPQGTEAFF. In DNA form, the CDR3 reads TGTGCCAGCAGCCCCCAGGGGACTGAAGCTTTCTTT.

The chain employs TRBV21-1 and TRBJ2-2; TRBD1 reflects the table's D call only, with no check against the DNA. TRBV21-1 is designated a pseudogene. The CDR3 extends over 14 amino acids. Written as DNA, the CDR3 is TGTGCCAGCAGCCCAGGGTTGTTTGCCGGGGAGCTGTTTTTT. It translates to CASSPGLFAGELFF.

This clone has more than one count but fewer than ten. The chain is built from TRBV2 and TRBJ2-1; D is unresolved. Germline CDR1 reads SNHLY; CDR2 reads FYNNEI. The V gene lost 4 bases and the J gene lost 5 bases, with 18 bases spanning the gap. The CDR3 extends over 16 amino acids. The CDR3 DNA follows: TGTGCCAGCAGTGCTTTCGACGGGTACGACCACAATGAGCAGTTCTTC. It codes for CASSAFDGYDHNEQFF.

The CDR3: CASTVGQGVQPQHF. CDR3 in DNA: TGTGCCAGCACCGTGGGGCAGGGGGTTCAGCCCCAGCATTTT. The chain recombines TRBV5-8 with TRBJ1-5; 7 bases fit TRBD1. V was clipped by 6 bases and J by 6 bases; unmatched bases: 9. The germline CDR1 and CDR2 sequences are SGHTS and YDEGEE. The CDR3 contains 14 residues.

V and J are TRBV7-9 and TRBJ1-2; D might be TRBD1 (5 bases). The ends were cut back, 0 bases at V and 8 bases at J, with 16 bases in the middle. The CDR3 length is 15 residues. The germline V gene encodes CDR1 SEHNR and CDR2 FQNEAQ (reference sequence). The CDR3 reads CASSLAGAGAPGYTF. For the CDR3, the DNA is TGTGCCAGCAGCTTAGCAGGGGCAGGCGCCCCAGGCTACACCTTC.

Here the CDR3 DNA reads TGTGCCAGCAGCTTGAACCCAGGGACCAAAGCTTTCTTT. This gives the protein CASSLNPGTKAFF. V usage is TRBV5-6 and J usage is TRBJ1-1, with D maybe TRBD1 (5 bases). Germline CDR1 reads SGHDT; CDR2 reads YYEEEE. This CDR3 region has 13 residues. V lost 1 base and J lost 9, with 13 bases in between.

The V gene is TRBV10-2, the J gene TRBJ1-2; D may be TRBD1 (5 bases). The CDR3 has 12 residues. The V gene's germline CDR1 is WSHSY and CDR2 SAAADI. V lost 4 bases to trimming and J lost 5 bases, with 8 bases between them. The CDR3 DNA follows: TGCGCCAGCAGTGGGGGGGGGTATGGCTACACCTTC. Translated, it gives CASSGGGYGYTF.

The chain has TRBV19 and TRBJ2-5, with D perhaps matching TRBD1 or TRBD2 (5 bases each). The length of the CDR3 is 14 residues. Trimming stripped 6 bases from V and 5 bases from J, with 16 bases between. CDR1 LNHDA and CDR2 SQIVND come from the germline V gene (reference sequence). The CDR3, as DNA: TGTGCCAGTAGCCCGCAGGGAGCGAGGGAGACCCAGTACTTC. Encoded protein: CASSPQGARETQYF.

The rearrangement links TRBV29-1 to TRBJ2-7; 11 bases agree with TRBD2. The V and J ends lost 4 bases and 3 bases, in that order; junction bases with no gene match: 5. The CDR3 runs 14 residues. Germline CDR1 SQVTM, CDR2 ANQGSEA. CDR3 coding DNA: TGCAGCGTTGCGAGGCTAGCGGGAGGCTACGAGCAGTACTTC. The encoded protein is CSVARLAGGYEQYF.

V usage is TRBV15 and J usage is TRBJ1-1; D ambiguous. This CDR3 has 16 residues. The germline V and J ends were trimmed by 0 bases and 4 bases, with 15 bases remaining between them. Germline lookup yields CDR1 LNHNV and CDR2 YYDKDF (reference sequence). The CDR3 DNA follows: TGTGCCACCAGCAGAGATATGACGGTGGGAAGCACTGAAGCTTTCTTT. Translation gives CATSRDMTVGSTEAFF.

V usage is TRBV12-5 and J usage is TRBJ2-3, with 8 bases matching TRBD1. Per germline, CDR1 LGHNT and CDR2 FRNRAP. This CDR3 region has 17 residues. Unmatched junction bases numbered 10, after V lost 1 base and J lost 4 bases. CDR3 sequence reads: CASGLGTGSEAADTQYF. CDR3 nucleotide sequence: TGTGCTAGTGGTTTGGGGACAGGGAGTGAGGCGGCAGATACGCAGTATTTT.

The CDR3 region has the DNA TGTGCCAGCAGCACCGGACAGGGAAATCAGCCCCAGCATTTT. Residues: CASSTGQGNQPQHF. The rearrangement joins TRBV28 to TRBJ1-5; TRBD1 matches 8 bases. J was trimmed by 4 bases and V by 6 bases; bases with no gene match: 5. Germline lookup yields CDR1 MDHEN and CDR2 SYDVKM. CDR3 length equals 14 residues.

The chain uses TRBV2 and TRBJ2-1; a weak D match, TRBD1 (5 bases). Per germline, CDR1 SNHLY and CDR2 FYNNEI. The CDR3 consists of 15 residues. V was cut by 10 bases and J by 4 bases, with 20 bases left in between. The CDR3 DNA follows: TGTGCCATAATTCATAGGGGATCACGGTACAATGAGCAGTTCTTC. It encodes CAIIHRGSRYNEQFF.

CDR3 DNA: TGTGCCAGCAGTGAATCTTATTGGGGAACTGAAGCTTTCTTT. Translating it yields CASSESYWGTEAFF. The chain joins TRBV6-1 to TRBJ1-1; D unresolved. The length of the CDR3 is 14 residues. Germline V gene sequence: CDR1 MNHNS, CDR2 SASEGT. V shed 2 bases and J shed 5 bases, with 12 bases lying between them.